This T cell receptor (beta chain) was identified during a study of beta chain features in type 1 diabetes. This clone was counted only a few times. Every isolated RNA sample was fully reverse transcribed, so sequencing captured expressed TCRB transcripts. Sequenced by immunoSEQ multiplex PCR; TCRdb stores in-frame clones only, minus some. The top ten clones hold around 2.5% of a sample with roughly 150,000 clones, over 7.5% of them seen once. Every single donor gave one heparinised blood draw, and these averaged about 116 mL. Trimming stripped 4 bases from V and 1 base from J, with 16 bases between. Germline CDR1 SQVTM, CDR2 ANQGSEA. This CDR3 comprises 15 residues.

This receptor was taken from a young woman in good health. This rearrangement joins TRBV29-1 to TRBJ2-5, with TRBD1 as a possible D gene (6 bases). The sample taken for sequencing was central memory CD4+ T cells from blood. The CDR3 here is CSVGKTQGAQETQYF. Here the CDR3 DNA reads TGCAGCGTTGGTAAGACACAGGGCGCCCAAGAGACCCAGTACTTC.